This entry features one T cell receptor beta chain sequence. Which antigen it targets is not known. Qualities for individual bases were not recorded, and no much larger clone is one base off. This sample is drawn from a study of T cell changes during pregnancy in multiple sclerosis (dated by TCRdb to the late 2010s). Background for the entire study: The study looked at changes in the T cell repertoire across pregnancy in women with multiple sclerosis.

The receptor library was made with the immunoSEQ multiplex PCR assay. This is the immuneACCESS table as TCRdb keeps it, with only in-frame sequences that have V and J called. A part of the clones is gone; compared with another copy, unresolved V genes explain less than half, and the rest is unexplained. The sample data list tens of thousands of clones, and roughly nine tenths of these were observed just once. The ten biggest clones cover about 3% of the sample. V and J are truncated by 2 bases and 4 bases respectively, leaving an intervening sequence of 18 bases. The CDR3 contains 18 residues, cysteine and phenylalanine counted. The sequence is cut down to CDR3 DNA, 54 bases in frame from base 1. Via the germline V gene, CDR1 is SGHTA and CDR2 FQGTGA.

Sequencing was performed on peripheral blood, taken before pregnancy. This receptor chain uses TRBV7-3 and TRBJ1-6; TRBD1 is a weak D gene call, 6 bases matching. This TCR derives from a female donor with multiple sclerosis, enrolled in a pregnancy study. The DNA is as follows: TGTGCCAGCAGCTTACCCATGTGGGCAGGGGATTATAATTCACCCCTCCACTTT. This translates into CASSLPMWAGDYNSPLHF.